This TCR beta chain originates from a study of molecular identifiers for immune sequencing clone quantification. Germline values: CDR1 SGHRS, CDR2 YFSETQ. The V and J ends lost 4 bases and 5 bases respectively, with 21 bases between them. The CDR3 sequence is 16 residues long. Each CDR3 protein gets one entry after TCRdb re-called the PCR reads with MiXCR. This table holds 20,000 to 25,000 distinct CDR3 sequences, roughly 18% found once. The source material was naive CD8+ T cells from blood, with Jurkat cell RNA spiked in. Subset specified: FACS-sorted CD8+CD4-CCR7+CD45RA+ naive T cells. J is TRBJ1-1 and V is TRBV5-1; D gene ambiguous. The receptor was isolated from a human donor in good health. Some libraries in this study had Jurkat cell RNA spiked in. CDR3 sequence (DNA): TGCGCCAGCAGCCTAAACCACCTACCATTGGTTACTGAAGCTTTCTTT. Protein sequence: CASSLNHLPLVTEAFF.